Sequencing of this T cell receptor (beta chain) was carried out in a study of T cells after posttransplantation cyclophosphamide. Study observations and caveats: TRB clonality was highly associated with recipient CMV seropositivity and reactivation. Blood and skin or GI T cell repertoires showed limited TRB overlap.

Germline V lookup: CDR1 MNHNY, CDR2 SVGAGI (reference sequence). The V gene lost 7 bases and the J gene lost 11 bases, with 14 bases spanning the gap. The CDR3 length is 11 residues. Methotrexate plus calcineurin inhibitor accompanied controls' myeloablative marrow transplants; sampling was 1 year later. The assay was immunoSEQ multiplex PCR, and TCRdb's table has in-frame clones only and misses some. The profile covers roughly 21,000 clones, with roughly nine tenths appearing a single time and about 2% taken by the ten largest. Remarks on this clone: The target antigen is unknown.

V usage is TRBV6-6 and J usage is TRBJ1-1, with D perhaps matching TRBD1 (5 bases). This receptor was obtained from a female patient between 30 and 39 years old who received an allogeneic stem cell transplant from an unrelated donor, was CMV-positive, and had acute and chronic GVHD. Certain T cells may be donor cells from the graft. The input for sequencing was PBMCs, taken just over 350 days after allogeneic stem cell transplant with calcineurin inhibitor and methotrexate. CDR3 residues: CASTGGVRAFF. Here the CDR3 DNA reads TGTGCCAGCACCGGAGGGGTTCGGGCTTTCTTT.